This T cell receptor (beta chain) was identified during a study of cytomegalovirus exposure and HLA in healthy donors. A few counts support this clone. Germline V gene lookup returns CDR1 LNHDA and CDR2 SQIVND (reference sequence). The CDR3 sequence is 17 residues long. V lost 7 bases and J lost 1; bases outside the gene matches: 13. 13 Jbeta primers and 60 Vbeta primers were used for the PCR. Only in-frame clones appear in the TCRdb table, and some are missing; sequencing was by immunoSEQ multiplex PCR. The table lists 100,000 to 150,000 clones, 75% to 85% of them singletons. The rearrangement links TRBV19 to TRBJ1-3; TRBD1 agrees at 7 bases. The source of this sequence is a man in his thirties or forties in good health and CMV-seropositive. The source material was PBMCs. DNA of the CDR3: TGTGCCAGTATGGGGACAGACCGAGAGTTGTCTGGAAACACCATATATTTT. Its protein product is CASMGTDRELSGNTIYF.